The present TCR beta chain was sequenced within a study of blood T cells in healthy people across ages. The overall study: Template switching picked up about one barcoded beta molecule for each two T cells. Study results and limitations: While age rose, TCR beta diversity per million T cells dropped in a roughly linear way.

Every sample had a minimum of 7 million PBMCs isolated. RNA extraction gave at least 6 micrograms of total RNA per sample. In this sample, this clonotype turned up a few times. No antigen is known for it. With a J-beta primer mix and a sample-barcoded 5' primer, a second PCR ran roughly 6 to 12 cycles. TCRdb ran MiXCR on the 5' RACE reads and lists one entry per CDR3 protein. The data hold hundreds of thousands of distinct CDR3 sequences, with about 30% observed a single time. Germline CDR1 and CDR2: MNHEY and SVGAGI. V shed 3 bases and J shed 7 bases, with 12 bases lying between them. The CDR3 totals 13 residues.

Sample: blood. This clonotype was obtained from a woman aged 80 or over in good health. This sequence joins TRBV6-5 and TRBJ1-1; the D gene is possibly TRBD1 (6 bases). The chain's CDR3 is CASSYSQGSEAFF. The CDR3 DNA follows: TGTGCCAGCAGTTATTCACAGGGTAGTGAAGCTTTCTTT.